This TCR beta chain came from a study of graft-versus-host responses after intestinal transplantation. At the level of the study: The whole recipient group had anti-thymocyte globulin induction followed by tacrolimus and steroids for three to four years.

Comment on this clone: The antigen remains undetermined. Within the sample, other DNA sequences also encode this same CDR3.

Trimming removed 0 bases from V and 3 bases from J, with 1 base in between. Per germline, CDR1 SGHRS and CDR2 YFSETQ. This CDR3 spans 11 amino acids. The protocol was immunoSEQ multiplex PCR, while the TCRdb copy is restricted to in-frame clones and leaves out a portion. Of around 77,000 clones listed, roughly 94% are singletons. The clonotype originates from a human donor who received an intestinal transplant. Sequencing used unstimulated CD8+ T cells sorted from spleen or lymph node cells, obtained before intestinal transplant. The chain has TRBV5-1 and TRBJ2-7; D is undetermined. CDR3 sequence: CASSLDYEQYF. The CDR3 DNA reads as TGCGCCAGCAGCTTGGACTACGAGCAGTACTTC.